Below are 3 T cell receptor beta chains sequenced from a single sample in a study of human T cells and chemical hapten exposure. TCRdb itself ran the RACE reads through MiXCR, one entry per CDR3 protein. The table records about 80,000 distinct CDR3 sequences, over 6% of them present only once. Time point reported: patch test 1, 2 weeks after DPC sensitization. The sample's treatment: therapeutic diphenylcyclopropenone sensitization with weekly scalp DPC. This specimen consisted of whole blood, obtained in connection with sensitization to the hapten diphenylcyclopropenone (DPC). The source of these receptors is a woman younger than 45 with alopecia areata. Some clones in this sample may be carry-over from other donors' samples.

The rearrangement uses TRBV18 and TRBJ1-6, with TRBD1 identical over 8 bases. Germline CDR1 and CDR2: KGHSH and LQKENI. The CDR3 covers 15 residues. Trimming at V came to 6 bases and at J to 9 bases, leaving 10 bases not matched to a gene. CDR3 nucleotides: TGTGCCAGCTCCGTGGACAGGGCTTCTGGTTCACCCCTCCACTTT. Translating gives CASSVDRASGSPLHF.

V is TRBV19 and J is TRBJ2-4, with D tentatively TRBD2 (6 bases). The length of the CDR3 is 16 residues. V was trimmed by 1 base and J by 1 base, leaving 11 bases between them. CDR1 is LNHDA, CDR2 SQIVND, per germline (reference sequence). In DNA form, the CDR3 reads TGTGCCAGTAGTATAGGACACCGGGGGGCCAAAAACATTCAGTACTTC. This gives the protein CASSIGHRGAKNIQYF.

In the case of this clonotype: A far larger clone is off by one base, so a read error is likely. The gene calls are TRBV11-3 and TRBJ1-1; D is ambiguous. Germline CDR1 and CDR2: SGHNT and YENEEA. The CDR3 is made up of 13 amino acids. The CDR3 DNA sequence: TGTGCCGGCAGCTTAATAGGTAACACTGAAGCTTTCTTT. Its translation is CAGSLIGNTEAFF.